A single sample is the source of the 9 T cell receptor beta chains below, sequenced in a study of TIL therapy for anti-PD-1-resistant metastatic lung cancer. This was the immunoSEQ v3 assay. Sequencing used immunoSEQ multiplex PCR; TCRdb keeps in-frame clones, though not all of them. This sample yields 12,000 or so clones, of which 60% to 80% are seen a single time; 10% belongs to the top ten. Time point here: pre-treatment sample, taken before nivolumab and TIL therapy. Sequencing used blood, obtained at baseline. Receptors were obtained from a person aged 25 to 80 with non-small cell lung cancer.

The chain links TRBV19 to TRBJ2-5, with D possibly TRBD1 on 5 matching bases. With 6 bases removed from V and 3 bases from J, the gap between germline ends came to 11 bases. This CDR3 comprises 13 residues. Germline V gene lookup returns CDR1 LNHDA and CDR2 SQIVND (reference sequence). Here the CDR3 DNA reads TGTGCCAGTAGGCTAGACAGCGAAGAGACCCAGTACTTC. It is translated as CASRLDSEETQYF.

The table lists this clone with a count of one. V and J are TRBV9 and TRBJ1-3; D perhaps matches TRBD1 (6 bases). With 0 bases removed from V and 0 bases from J, the gap between germline ends came to 13 bases. The germline V gene has CDR1 SGDLS and CDR2 YYNGEE. There are 17 residues in the CDR3. The CDR3 reads CASSVGTGPNSGNTIYF. The DNA for the CDR3 is TGTGCCAGCAGCGTAGGTACAGGGCCGAACTCTGGAAACACCATATATTTT.

The chain links TRBV4-2 to TRBJ2-5; D ambiguous. CDR1 is LGHNA, CDR2 YNFKEQ, per germline. The V end was cut by 0 bases, the J end by 1 base, with 12 bases between. The CDR3 runs to 16 residues. DNA of the CDR3: TGTGCCAGCAGCCAAGATACCCAGAGAGGCCAAGAGACCCAGTACTTC. Its translation is CASSQDTQRGQETQYF.

The V gene is TRBV27, the J gene TRBJ2-7; 10 bases align to TRBD2. J was trimmed by 2 bases and V by 5 bases; bases with no gene match: 6. In germline, CDR1 is MNHEY, CDR2 SMNVEV (reference sequence). CDR3 length: 15 residues. CDR3: CASSGRLAGPYEQYF. The CDR3 DNA reads as TGTGCCAGCAGTGGGCGACTAGCGGGTCCCTACGAGCAGTACTTC.

In its sample, this clone was seen a few times. The gene calls are TRBV7-3 and TRBJ2-2, with D maybe TRBD1 (6 bases). The CDR3 is 14 amino acids. In germline, CDR1 is SGHTA, CDR2 FQGTGA. Trimming cost V 5 bases and J 5 bases, with 12 bases left between them. The CDR3 sequence: CASSPTRGTGELFF. The CDR3 DNA reads as TGTGCCAGCAGCCCCACCAGGGGAACCGGGGAGCTGTTTTTT.

This clone was observed a few times. V is TRBV7-9 and J is TRBJ2-7, with 9 bases aligning to TRBD2. The CDR3 is 15 residues long. V gave up 5 bases and J gave up 7 bases; unmatched junction bases: 12. CDR1 is SEHNR and CDR2 is FQNEAQ in the germline V gene (reference sequence). This chain's CDR3 is CASSPISGSPREQYF. CDR3 coding DNA: TGTGCCAGCAGCCCAATTAGCGGGAGCCCGAGGGAGCAGTACTTC.

V is TRBV6-5 and J is TRBJ2-1; 7 nucleotides align to TRBD2. Germline V gene sequence: CDR1 MNHEY, CDR2 SVGAGI. Trimming took 6 bases from V and 7 from J; bases not matched to a gene: 9. The CDR3 sequence is 14 residues long. CDR3 DNA sequence: TGTGCCAGCAGGATGGCTAGCGGCGGAAATGAGCAGTTCTTC. Translated, it gives CASRMASGGNEQFF.

The V call is TRBV4-1, the J call TRBJ2-2; TRBD2 might be the D (6 bases). V lost 0 bases to trimming and J lost 1 base, with 21 bases between them. CDR3 size: 20 residues. Germline V CDR1 and CDR2: MGHRA, YSYEKL. CDR3 sequence (DNA): TGCGCCAGCAGCCAAGATAGACTAGTCAGAGTCAGCGGGAACACCGGGGAGCTGTTTTTT. This sequence encodes CASSQDRLVRVSGNTGELFF.

CDR3 residues: CSVEDPLLAGNYNEQFF. CDR3 bases: TGCAGCGTTGAAGATCCTCTACTAGCGGGCAACTACAATGAGCAGTTCTTC. V gene TRBV29-1 combines with J gene TRBJ2-1, with 9 bases identical to TRBD2. The CDR3 length is 17 residues. Germline lookup yields CDR1 SQVTM and CDR2 ANQGSEA. J lost 3 bases, V lost 0 bases, and 9 bases had no gene match.